The present entry profiles one T cell receptor beta chain with its context. The antigen this receptor binds is unknown. Base qualities are not at hand, and no much larger clone is one base apart. These data originate in a study of Ad26.COV2.S vaccination and SARS-CoV-2 variants (dated by TCRdb to about 2021). Broadly, across the study: Vaccine-arm donors were drawn from COV1001, a multicentre, randomized, double-blind, placebo-controlled phase I-IIa trial of Ad26.COV2.S in healthy adults. Trial participants were randomized into five groups of five: low-dose or high-dose Ad26.COV2.S given once or twice, or placebo on both occasions. TCRbeta repertoire sequencing served as the tool for gauging how specific and how broad the SARS-CoV-2-reactive T cell receptors were following Ad26.COV2.S vaccination. Ad26.COV2.S was given intramuscularly at 5x10^10 or 1x10^11 viral particles, as a single shot or as two shots 56 days apart. A total of some 30 samples were included in the TCR-sequenced set, comprising roughly 19 Ad26.COV2.S vaccine recipients, 5 placebo recipients and 8 SARS-CoV-2 convalescent individuals. Blinding of investigators to trial group allocation was maintained during experiments and outcome assessment. On the study overall, not on this receptor specifically: Vaccine and placebo recipients had comparable non-spike TCR breadth, which fits with the vaccine containing only spike. Higher spike-specific TCR breadth was observed in Ad26.COV2.S recipients than in placebo recipients (P = 0.0014). After vaccination, substantial breadth of spike-specific CD8+ and CD4+ T cell responses was reported. It was noted by the authors that total T cell responses may have been underestimated by the TCR breadth and depth analyses. The study was not powered for comparison of responses between vaccine doses or regimens.

Interpreted using the paper, the treatment or condition label stands for: roughly 18 received Ad26.COV2.S at low or high dose, single or two shots; a few received placebo; per-sample allocation not given. For vaccine and placebo recipients, the sequenced repertoires came from samples collected on day 63 after the first injection. Between 29 July and 7 August 2020, Cohort 1b enrolled fewer than 30 adults aged 18-55 years at one site in Boston, USA. Ad26.COV2.S was a replication-incompetent adenovirus type 26 vector expressing a prefusion-stabilized SARS-CoV-2 spike protein from the original Wuhan strain. V and J are truncated by 0 bases and 5 bases respectively, leaving an intervening sequence of 11 bases. Including the terminal cysteine and phenylalanine, the CDR3 comprises 14 residues. CDR3 DNA only is kept here, 42 bases in frame from base 1. Reading the germline V gene gives CDR1 SGHRS and CDR2 YFSETQ.

The immunoSEQ Assay was the method used to sequence TCRbeta CDR3 regions. After extraction, genomic DNA underwent amplification by bias-controlled multiplex PCR, followed by high-throughput sequencing. The authors' analysis ran thus. To quantify the absolute abundance of each unique TCRbeta CDR3 region, sequences were collapsed and filtered. Usable DNA was measured by amplifying reference genes present in all nucleated cells, and TCRbeta template counts were normalized to that usable DNA to estimate T cell fraction. Repertoire TCRs were annotated as SARS-CoV-2-specific when V gene, CDR3 amino acid sequence and J gene were exactly matched to a known reactive TCR set. MIRA supplied the reference SARS-CoV-2 TCR set, which was filtered for enrichment in COVID-19-positive ImmuneCODE repertoires so that public or cross-reactive TCRs were removed. Drawing on the MIRA antigens, annotated TCRs were analysed further at the level of specific ORF or position within ORF. Breadth was defined as the number of annotated unique rearrangements divided by the total number of unique productive rearrangements, and depth was defined as the summed frequency of the annotated unique rearrangements. TCR breadth was compared between groups using two-sided Wilcoxon rank-sum tests. TCRdb took over this immuneACCESS table, retaining in-frame rearrangements with V and J assigned. Such tables are incomplete; in checked studies, under half of the missing clones stem from an unresolved V gene, and the remainder is unexplained. D and trimming were read from the DNA, whereas the V and J calls and clone size are those reported in that table. The sample has approximately 420,000 clones on record, approximately 90% of them singletons. The leading ten clones occupy about 3.6% of the sample.

The chain is assembled from TRBV5-1 and TRBJ2-5; the D gene assignment is perhaps TRBD1 or TRBD2, with each matching 5 bases. The sample consisted of peripheral blood, taken in a trial of Ad26.COV2.S vaccine versus placebo. This TCR derives from a person between 18 and 60 years old who received the Ad26.COV2.S COVID-19 vaccine or a placebo. The DNA reads TGCGCCAGCAGCTTGGCCGGGGCCGCGGAGACCCAGTACTTC. Its translation is CASSLAGAAETQYF.